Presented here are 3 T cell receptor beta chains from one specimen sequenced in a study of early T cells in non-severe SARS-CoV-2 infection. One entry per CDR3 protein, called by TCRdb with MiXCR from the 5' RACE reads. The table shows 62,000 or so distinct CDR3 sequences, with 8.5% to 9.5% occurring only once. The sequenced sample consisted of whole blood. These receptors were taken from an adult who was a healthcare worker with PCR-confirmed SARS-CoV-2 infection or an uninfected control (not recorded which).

This CDR3 reads CSGHSGGPYTDTQYF. The CDR3 DNA is TGCAGTGGTCATAGCGGGGGGCCTTACACAGATACGCAGTATTTT. The chain recombines TRBV20-1 with TRBJ2-3; 10 nucleotides match TRBD2. Germline CDR1 and CDR2: DFQATT and SNEGSKA (reference sequence). J gave up 2 bases and V 7 bases, and 9 bases lay outside the gene matches. This CDR3 is 15 amino acids long.

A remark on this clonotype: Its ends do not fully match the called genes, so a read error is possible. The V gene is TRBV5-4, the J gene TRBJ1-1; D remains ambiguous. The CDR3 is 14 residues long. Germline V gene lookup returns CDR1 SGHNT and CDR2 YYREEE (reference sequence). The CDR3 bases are TGTGCCAGCAGCTTGGCCTTGAAGAACACTGAAGCCTTCTTT. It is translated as CASSLALKNTEAFF.

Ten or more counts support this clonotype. CDR3 bases: TGTGCCAGCAGTCCAACAGGGCCGGGGGACGAGCAGTACGTC. It codes for CASSPTGPGDEQYV. This chain connects TRBV12-3 or TRBV12-4 to TRBJ2-7; TRBD1 or TRBD2 may be the D gene (6 bases each). V was cut by 5 bases and J by 5 bases, with 16 bases left in between. This CDR3 has 14 amino acids.